This T cell receptor beta chain stems from a study of circulating CD8 cells and anti-PD-1 response in melanoma. Study-wide background: Patients received intravenous nivolumab, 3 mg/kg, every 2 weeks. Seven of 13 melanoma patients received first-line anti-PD-1 therapy. General study points: DNEG was most diverse; TIGIT repertoires were least diverse. Under 8% of TRB clonotypes were shared between subsets at M1.

Concerning this clonotype itself: The antigen is unknown. Germline and junction disagree at one end, which may indicate a read error.

From live CD3+CD8+TCRalphabeta+ cells, four PD-1 and/or TIGIT subsets were sorted. The QIAseq Immune Repertoire TCR panel built the libraries from roughly 15 ng of total RNA. TCRdb fed the reads into MiXCR, producing one record per CDR3 protein. The table includes 2,000 or so distinct CDR3 sequences, 7.8% detected once. Germline values: CDR1 LNHDA, CDR2 SQIVND (reference sequence). CDR3 length: 14 residues. This TCR was sampled from a human donor with melanoma. V usage is TRBV19 and J usage is TRBJ2-1; D may be TRBD1 (5 bases). Here the sequenced sample was CD8+ T cells from PBMCs, taken at baseline or after one month of anti-PD-1 therapy (not recorded which). This CDR3 is CASSITGSYNEQFF. The CDR3 DNA reads TGTGCCAGTAGTATCACAGGCTCCTACAACGAGCAGTTCTTC.